The clone carrying this T cell receptor beta chain was counted a single time. TCRdb keeps only in-frame clones here, not all; method: immunoSEQ multiplex PCR. The sample holds 250,000 to 350,000 clones, approximately 85% seen once. The CDR3 runs 13 residues. Germline loops: CDR1 MDHEN, CDR2 SYDVKM. V was trimmed by 7 bases and J by 5 bases, leaving 12 bases between them. Residents of over 20 US areas, aged roughly 18 to 89 years, made up the participants. Clinical histories supplied by participants themselves formed the basis of cohort assignment. These data come from a study of blood T cell repertoires in COVID-19. Across the whole study: The cDNA or gDNA used as material had been derived from T cells, B-cell-depleted T cells, or PBMCs.

Sequencing used PBMCs or T cells enriched from blood (not recorded which). The chain recombines TRBV28 with TRBJ2-1; a possible D gene is TRBD2 (6 bases). The receptor's source is a woman aged 30 to 39 who had recovered from COVID-19. The CDR3 sequence: CASITGVHNEQFF. The CDR3 DNA reads as TGTGCCAGCATTACGGGAGTCCACAATGAGCAGTTCTTC. The full variable domain, its missing parts supplied by reference TRBV28 and TRBJ2-1, is DVKVTQSSRYLVKRTGEKVFLECVQDMDHENMFWYRQDPGLGLRLIYFSYDVKMKEKGDIPEGYSVSREKKERFSLILESASTNQTSMYLCASITGVHNEQFFGPGTRLTVL.